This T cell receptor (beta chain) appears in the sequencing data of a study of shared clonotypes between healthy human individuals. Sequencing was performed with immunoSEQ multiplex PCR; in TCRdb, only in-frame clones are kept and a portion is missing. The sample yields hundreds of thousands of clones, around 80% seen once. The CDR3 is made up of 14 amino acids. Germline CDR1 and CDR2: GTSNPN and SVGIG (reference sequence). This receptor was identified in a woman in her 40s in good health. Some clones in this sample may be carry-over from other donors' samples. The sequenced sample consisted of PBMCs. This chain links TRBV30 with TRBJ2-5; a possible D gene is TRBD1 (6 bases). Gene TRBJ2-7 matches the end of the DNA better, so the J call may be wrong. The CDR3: CAGGTRGLKYEQYF. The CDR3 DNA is TGTGCCGGTGGGACGAGGGGGTTAAAATACGAGCAGTACTTC.